This section outlines one T cell receptor (beta chain) sequence together with its context. Its antigen is unknown. The sample originates from a study of cytomegalovirus exposure and HLA in healthy donors. Study details: Early released data comprised around 80 million unique TCRs from HLA-typed donors.

Study-wide results and caveats: One variant, a missense change in DCLRE1C, was linked in a later analysis to TCR beta V- and J-gene trimming.

This PCR relied on a set of 60 Vbeta primers and 13 Jbeta primers. Some clones are missing from TCRdb's copy, which holds only in-frame ones; the method was immunoSEQ multiplex PCR. This table holds about 140,000 clones, approximately 77% found once. There are 14 residues in the CDR3. The J segment lost 3 bases and the V segment lost 4 bases, leaving 6 bases of the junction unmatched. Per the germline V gene, CDR1 is MNHEY and CDR2 is SVGAGI. The TCR was taken from a woman in her forties or fifties in good health and CMV-seronegative. This sequence joins TRBV6-5 and TRBJ2-7; TRBD1 matches 7 bases. Sample: PBMCs. The CDR3 protein is CASSSYGTVYEQYF. DNA of the CDR3: TGTGCCAGCAGTTCTTACGGGACAGTCTACGAGCAGTACTTC.